The clone carrying this T cell receptor beta chain came up a few times. Its matching antigen is unknown. Single TCR cDNA molecules each had their own unique molecular identifier. TCRdb independently ran MiXCR on the 5' RACE reads; one entry per CDR3 protein. The table has just under 95,000 distinct CDR3 sequences, over 9.5% seen once. Described time point: sample taken at primary tumor resection. The input material, whole RNA from tumor, nontumor lung or frozen PBMC, was sequenced unsorted. The donor group consisted of roughly 70 patients who had untreated, early-stage non-small cell lung cancer. The data were obtained in a study of spatial heterogeneity in lung cancer. The CDR3 length is 14 residues. Germline V lookup: CDR1 SGDLS, CDR2 YYNGEE. V lost 2 bases, J lost 6 bases, and 4 bases stayed unmatched. Findings of the study overall: Expanded tumor TCRs that were ubiquitous appeared in blood more at resection than follow-up.

This chain links TRBV9 with TRBJ2-3, with TRBD1 identical over 9 bases. The sequence derives from a male donor with early-stage non-small cell lung cancer. The source material was PBMCs, sampled at surgery. The CDR3, as DNA: TGTGCCAGCAGCGTTGGACAGGGGTCGGATACGCAGTATTTT. Amino acids: CASSVGQGSDTQYF.